This TCR beta chain was sequenced during a study of T cells in Graves' hyperthyroidism and ophthalmopathy. Study background: Peripheral blood sampling occurred at initial diagnosis, before any treatment. Study results and limitations: Stable hyperthyroidism and ophthalmopathy were separated using 13 V-J signatures.

As to this clonotype: What it recognizes is unknown.

V lost 4 bases, J lost 4 bases, and 5 bases stayed unmatched. The germline V gene has CDR1 SGHTA and CDR2 FQGTGA. The CDR3 runs to 15 residues. It was RNA transcripts that yielded the amplified TCR beta CDR3 regions. An initial round of RT-PCR targeting the TCR CDR3 relied on the HTBI primer set. TCRdb re-called the multiplex PCR reads with MiXCR, one entry per CDR3 protein. The sample includes 550,000 to 650,000 distinct CDR3 sequences, approximately 14% of them seen just once. No ophthalmopathy progression within 18 months constituted stable Graves' hyperthyroidism. The PBMCs were taken from less than 11 ml of fresh peripheral blood.

The source material was blood. The sequence came from a woman aged 40 to 50 with Graves' hyperthyroidism. The chain joins TRBV7-3 to TRBJ2-1; TRBD1 matches at 9 bases. The CDR3 loop reads CASSSDRGAYNEQFF. The CDR3 DNA follows: TGTGCCAGCAGCTCCGACAGGGGGGCATACAATGAGCAGTTCTTC.